The 17 T cell receptor beta chains presented below share a single source sample, sequenced in a study of T cell responses to AZD1222 COVID-19 vaccine. Sequencing was performed with immunoSEQ multiplex PCR; in TCRdb, only in-frame clones are kept and a portion is missing. Counted here are under 150,000 clones, around 83% occurring once; the ten biggest clones make up over 4%. The starting material was peripheral blood, obtained on day 0 of MenACWY control vaccination. The source is an adult in good health.

The chain has TRBV5-4 and TRBJ2-3; D is undetermined. This CDR3 contains 16 residues. Germline V gene lookup returns CDR1 SGHNT and CDR2 YYREEE (reference sequence). Trimming removed 0 bases from V and 2 bases from J, with 13 bases in between. This CDR3 is CASSLAGDQLTDTQYF. The CDR3 coding sequence is TGTGCCAGCAGCTTGGCAGGCGACCAACTCACAGATACGCAGTATTTT.

The chain carries TRBV13 and TRBJ1-5, with a tentative D call TRBD1 (5 bases). Per the germline V gene, CDR1 is PRHDT and CDR2 is FYEKMQ (reference sequence). V was shortened by 2 bases and J by 3 bases, with 11 bases between the two germline ends. There are 15 residues in the CDR3. CDR3 sequence reads: CASSLRGLANQPQHF. CDR3 bases: TGTGCCAGCAGCTTAAGGGGCCTAGCCAATCAGCCCCAGCATTTT. Using reference TRBV13 and TRBJ1-5 for the parts outside the CDR3, the full variable domain is AAGVIQSPRHLIKEKRETATLKCYPIPRHDTVYWYQQGPGQDPQFLISFYEKMQSDKGSIPDRFSAQQFSDYHSELNMSSLELGDSALYFCASSLRGLANQPQHFGDGTRLSIL.

This chain links TRBV7-3 with TRBJ1-6; the D gene is possibly TRBD1 (5 bases). The CDR3 spans 15 residues. The germline V and J ends were trimmed by 0 bases and 10 bases, with 13 bases remaining between them. The germline CDR1 and CDR2 sequences are SGHTA and FQGTGA. CDR3: CASSLTSGGSSPLHF. The CDR3 nucleotides read TGTGCCAGCAGCTTAACTTCCGGGGGGAGCTCACCCCTCCACTTT.

This clone has a single count. This rearrangement joins TRBV18 to TRBJ2-3, with 8 bases aligning to TRBD1. This CDR3 has 15 amino acids. Germline loops: CDR1 KGHSH, CDR2 LQKENI. The ends lost 4 bases at V and 4 bases at J; junction bases unmatched: 7. CDR3 loop: CASSLGDRNADTQYF. CDR3 sequence (DNA): TGTGCCAGCTCACTCGGGGACAGGAACGCAGATACGCAGTATTTT.

The genes are TRBV5-5 and TRBJ2-7; 9 bases are shared with TRBD2. Germline V lookup: CDR1 SGHKS, CDR2 YYEKEE (reference sequence). The CDR3 has 15 amino acids. J lost 2 bases, V lost 3 bases, and 6 bases had no gene match. The CDR3 is CASSWSGGPTYEQYF. The CDR3 nucleotides are TGTGCCAGCAGCTGGAGCGGGGGGCCTACCTACGAGCAGTACTTC. Based on the CDR3 plus reference TRBV5-5 and TRBJ2-7, the full variable domain is DAGVTQSPTHLIKTRGQQVTLRCSPISGHKSVSWYQQVLGQGPQFIFQYYEKEERGRGNFPDRFSARQFPNYSSELNVNALLLGDSALYLCASSWSGGPTYEQYFGPGTRLTVT.

This clone was seen just once. The chain joins TRBV19 to TRBJ1-2; D is uncertain. Between the trimmed V and J ends, which lost 5 bases and 3 bases, there was a span of 10 bases. Germline V CDR1 and CDR2: LNHDA, SQIVND (reference sequence). The CDR3 sequence is 13 residues long. CDR3 sequence (DNA): TGTGCCAGTAGTGACGGGAAGGACTATGGCTACACCTTC. Amino acids: CASSDGKDYGYTF.

The chain uses TRBV5-6 and TRBJ2-2; D ambiguous. Trimming left V 5 bases short and J 8 bases short, with 13 bases between. CDR1 and CDR2 (germline): SGHDT, YYEEEE. This CDR3 is 13 amino acids long. Here the CDR3 DNA reads TGTGCCAGCAGTACTGAACACAGAGGGGAGCTGTTTTTT. Translating it yields CASSTEHRGELFF.

The chain carries TRBV6-5 and TRBJ2-1; 11 bases are shared with TRBD2. The CDR3 has 15 residues. Unmatched junction bases numbered 1, after V lost 2 bases and J lost 4 bases. The germline CDR1 and CDR2 sequences are MNHEY and SVGAGI. The CDR3 DNA sequence: TGTGCCAGCAGTTACGGGACTAGCGGTTACAATGAGCAGTTCTTC. Its translation is CASSYGTSGYNEQFF.

The chain recombines TRBV28 with TRBJ2-2; D is ambiguous. V was shortened by 0 bases and J by 4 bases, with 3 bases between the two germline ends. The CDR3 runs to 13 residues. Per the germline V gene, CDR1 is MDHEN and CDR2 is SYDVKM. DNA for the CDR3: TGTGCCAGCAGTTTATGGTCCACCGGGGAGCTGTTTTTT. It translates to CASSLWSTGELFF.

This chain joins TRBV13 and TRBJ2-3, with TRBD2 matching over 11 bases. With V trimmed by 0 bases and J by 9 bases, 8 bases remained unmatched. Germline V gene sequence: CDR1 PRHDT, CDR2 FYEKMQ (reference sequence). This CDR3 has 16 amino acids. In DNA form, the CDR3 reads TGTGCCAGCAGCTTAGGCCTAGCGGGGGGCGATTGGACGCAGTATTTT. Translating gives CASSLGLAGGDWTQYF.

This chain uses TRBV19 with TRBJ2-6; maybe TRBD1 (6 bases). The CDR3 runs 14 residues. The germline gives CDR1 LNHDA, CDR2 SQIVND (reference sequence). V gave up 10 bases and J gave up 2 bases, with 12 bases separating them. CDR3 sequence (DNA): TGTGCCACCTTGACAGGAACTGGGGCCAACGTCCTGACTTTC. This encodes CATLTGTGANVLTF.

The gene calls are TRBV3-1 (or the pseudogene TRBV3-2) and TRBJ1-5; D uncertain. Per germline, CDR1 LGHDT and CDR2 YNNKEL (reference sequence). The CDR3 is 15 residues long. Between the trimmed V and J ends, which lost 0 bases and 4 bases, there was a span of 10 bases. CDR3 bases: TGTGCCAGCAGCCAAGAAGGCCAGAATAATCAGCCCCAGCATTTT. It translates to CASSQEGQNNQPQHF.

The gene calls are TRBV11-2 and TRBJ2-7; D is unclear. With 3 bases removed from V and 7 bases from J, the gap between germline ends came to 13 bases. This CDR3 has 13 amino acids. Per germline, CDR1 SGHAT and CDR2 FQNNGV. This CDR3 is CASSLESNGEQYF. The CDR3 region has the DNA TGTGCCAGCAGCTTGGAATCGAATGGGGAGCAGTACTTC.

The chain carries TRBV6-5 and TRBJ1-5, with D perhaps matching TRBD1 (6 bases). Germline V gives CDR1 MNHEY, CDR2 SVGAGI. The CDR3 runs to 13 residues. Trimming took 5 bases from V and 4 from J, leaving 9 bases between them. This CDR3 is CASSTQGNQPQHF. The DNA for the CDR3 is TGTGCCAGCAGTACGCAGGGGAATCAGCCCCAGCATTTT.

The rearrangement links TRBV20-1 to TRBJ2-6; D remains unclear. Trimming took 3 bases from V and 2 from J, leaving 5 bases between them. This CDR3 spans 13 amino acids. CDR1 DFQATT and CDR2 SNEGSKA come from the germline V gene (reference sequence). The CDR3, as DNA: TGCAGTGCTAGTTTTCCTGGGGCCAACGTCCTGACTTTC. It yields the protein CSASFPGANVLTF.

This chain connects TRBV2 to TRBJ1-5, with a weak D call TRBD1 (6 bases). The CDR3 has 13 amino acids. The germline gives CDR1 SNHLY, CDR2 FYNNEI. Trimming removed 10 bases at V and 6 bases at J, with 16 bases between. CDR3 DNA sequence: TGTGCCAATGGAGGGGGGGGTACTCAGCCCCAGCATTTT. Its protein product is CANGGGGTQPQHF.

This sequence joins TRBV28 and TRBJ1-2; unclear D gene. Germline CDR1 MDHEN, CDR2 SYDVKM. The CDR3 loop spans 12 amino acids. Between the trimmed V and J ends, which lost 1 base and 8 bases, there was a span of 8 bases. CDR3 sequence (DNA): TGTGCCAGCAGTTTATCTCCGACAGGCTACACCTTC. It specifies CASSLSPTGYTF.